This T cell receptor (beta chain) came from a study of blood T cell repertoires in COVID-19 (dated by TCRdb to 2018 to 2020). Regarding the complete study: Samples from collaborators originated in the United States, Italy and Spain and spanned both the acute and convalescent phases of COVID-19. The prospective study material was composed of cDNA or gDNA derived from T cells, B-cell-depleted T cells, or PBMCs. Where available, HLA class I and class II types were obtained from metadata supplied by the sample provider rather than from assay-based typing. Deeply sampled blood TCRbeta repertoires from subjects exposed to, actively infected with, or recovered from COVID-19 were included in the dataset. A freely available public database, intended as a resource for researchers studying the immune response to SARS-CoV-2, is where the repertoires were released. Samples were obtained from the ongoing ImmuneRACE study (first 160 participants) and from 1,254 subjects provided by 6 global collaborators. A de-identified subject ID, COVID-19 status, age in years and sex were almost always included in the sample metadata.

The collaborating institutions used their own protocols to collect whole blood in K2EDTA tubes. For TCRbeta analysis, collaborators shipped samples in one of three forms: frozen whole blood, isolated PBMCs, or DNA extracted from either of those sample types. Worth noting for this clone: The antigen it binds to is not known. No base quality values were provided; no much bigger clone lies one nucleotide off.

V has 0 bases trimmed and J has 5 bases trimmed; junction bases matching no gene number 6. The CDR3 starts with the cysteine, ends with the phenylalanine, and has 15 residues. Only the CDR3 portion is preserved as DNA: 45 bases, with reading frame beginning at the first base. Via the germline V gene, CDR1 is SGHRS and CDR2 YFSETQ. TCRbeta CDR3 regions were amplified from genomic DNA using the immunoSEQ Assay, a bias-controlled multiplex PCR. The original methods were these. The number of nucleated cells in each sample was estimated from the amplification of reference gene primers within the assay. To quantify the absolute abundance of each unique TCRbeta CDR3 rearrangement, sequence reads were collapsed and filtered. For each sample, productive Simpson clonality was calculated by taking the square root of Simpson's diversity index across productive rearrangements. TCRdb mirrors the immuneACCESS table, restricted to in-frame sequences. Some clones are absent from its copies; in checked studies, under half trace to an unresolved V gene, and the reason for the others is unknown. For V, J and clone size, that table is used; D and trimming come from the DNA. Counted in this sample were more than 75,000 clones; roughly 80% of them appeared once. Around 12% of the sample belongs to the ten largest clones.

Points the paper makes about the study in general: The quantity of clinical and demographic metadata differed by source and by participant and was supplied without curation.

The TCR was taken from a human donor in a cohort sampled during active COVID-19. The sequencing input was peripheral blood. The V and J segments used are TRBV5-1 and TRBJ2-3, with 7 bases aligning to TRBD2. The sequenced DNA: TGCGCCAGCAGCTTGGAAGCGGGACTGGGAGATACGCAGTATTTT. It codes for CASSLEAGLGDTQYF.